One and the same sample provided the 5 T cell receptor beta chains below, sequenced in a study of T cell repertoires in cytomegalovirus infection. TCRdb fed the reads into MiXCR, producing one record per CDR3 protein. The data show fewer than 300,000 distinct CDR3 sequences, about 23% seen once. The sample consisted of PBMCs. The receptors originated from a human donor in good health (CMV status not recorded). Some clones in this sample may be carry-over from other donors' samples.

This clonotype came up many times. The rearrangement joins TRBV6-2 or TRBV6-3 to TRBJ2-1, with D perhaps matching TRBD2 (5 bases). The CDR3 is 13 amino acids. Per the germline V gene, CDR1 is MNHEY and CDR2 is SVGEGT. V lost 4 bases to trimming and J lost 7 bases, with 11 bases between them. CDR3: CASSLVSGNEQFF. CDR3 bases: TGTGCCAGCAGTTTGGTGTCGGGGAATGAGCAGTTCTTC.

The chain carries TRBV18 and TRBJ2-2; D unresolved. The CDR3 runs to 16 residues. V shed 2 bases and J shed 1 base, with 11 bases lying between them. Germline-derived CDR1 and CDR2 are KGHSH and LQKENI. The CDR3, as DNA: TGTGCCAGCTCACCAGTGAACAAGGGGAACACCGGGGAGCTGTTTTTT. Its protein product is CASSPVNKGNTGELFF.

This clonotype has a count of ten or more. The chain joins TRBV7-9 to TRBJ1-2, with D hard to call. V was clipped by 5 bases and J by 4 bases, with 17 bases between them. CDR3 length equals 15 residues. CDR1 SEHNR and CDR2 FQNEAQ come from the germline V gene (reference sequence). CDR3 in amino acids: CASSPFGRTVYGYTF. DNA of the CDR3: TGTGCCAGCAGCCCCTTCGGACGGACCGTCTATGGCTACACCTTC.

Many counts were recorded for this clonotype. The chain links TRBV7-8 to TRBJ1-5; D is ambiguous. V dropped 4 bases and J dropped 0 bases, with 13 bases sitting between them. The CDR3 runs to 16 residues. Germline values: CDR1 SGHVS, CDR2 FQNEAQ. The CDR3 DNA follows: TGTGCCAGCAGCTCGGAGGGATTGCTTAGCAATCAGCCCCAGCATTTT. It encodes CASSSEGLLSNQPQHF.

The chain employs TRBV6-4 and TRBJ2-1, with 11 nucleotides matching TRBD2. The junction had 3 bases not matched to a gene; V was cut back by 4 bases and J by 1 base. The CDR3 length is 16 residues. CDR1 is MRHNA, CDR2 SNTAGT, per germline. The CDR3 loop reads CASSAASGGSYNEQFF. The DNA of the CDR3 is TGTGCCAGCAGTGCGGCTAGCGGGGGGTCCTACAATGAGCAGTTCTTC.